This T cell receptor beta chain was sequenced during a study of graft-versus-host responses after intestinal transplantation. The data were produced by immunoSEQ multiplex PCR, yet TCRdb's version contains in-frame clones alone and is incomplete. The sample lists more than 95,000 clones, roughly 93% occurring once. V gave up 4 bases and J gave up 3 bases; unmatched junction bases: 13. CDR1 is SQVTM and CDR2 is ANQGSEA in the germline V gene. The CDR3 consists of 17 residues. Study-wide results and caveats: Clonal ratios of graft-versus-host to host-versus-graft in allografts were high for patients exhibiting graft-donor T cell macrochimerism.

A word on this clone: Its antigen is unknown.

The sequence came from a human donor who received an intestinal transplant. The genes are TRBV29-1 and TRBJ1-3, with 9 bases matching TRBD1. This specimen was unstimulated CD8+ T cells sorted from spleen or lymph node cells, taken before intestinal transplant. CDR3 in DNA: TGCAGCGTTGTGGGGGGGTCCGGGACAGGGATTGGAAACACCATATATTTT. Encoded protein: CSVVGGSGTGIGNTIYF. Drawing the rest from reference TRBV29-1 and TRBJ1-3, the complete variable domain is SAVISQKPSRDICQRGTSLTIQCQVDSQVTMMFWYRQQPGQSLTLIATANQGSEATYESGFVIDKFPISRPNLTFSTLTVSNMSPEDSSIYLCSVVGGSGTGIGNTIYFGEGSWLTVV.